This T cell receptor (beta chain) derives from a study of blood T cell repertoires in COVID-19. Study overall: COVID-19 samples, acute and convalescent, were from the United States, Italy and Spain. The analysed material was cDNA or gDNA that came from T cells, B-cell-depleted T cells, or PBMCs.

Trimming took 6 bases from V and 2 from J; bases not matched to a gene: 8. Germline CDR1 reads MNHEY; CDR2 reads SVGAGI. CDR3 length: 15 residues. In the original analysis: Reference gene primers were amplified, and this amplification served to estimate nucleated cell counts. Produced via immunoSEQ multiplex PCR; TCRdb's table is partial and in-frame only. V and J calls and clone size are copied from that table; D and trimming were computed from the DNA. The data hold under 35,000 clones, with 75% to 85% observed a single time. The receptor comes from a man between 65 and 85 years old with active COVID-19. This sequence joins TRBV6-5 and TRBJ1-2; TRBD1 matches 8 bases. Source material: peripheral blood. The CDR3 DNA follows: TGTGCCAGCAGCCCCGGGACAGGAGCCAACTATGGCTACACCTTC. Its translation: CASSPGTGANYGYTF.